This TCR beta chain comes out of a study of follicular helper T cells after annual influenza vaccination. Time point noted: 2014-2015 season, pre-vaccination. Sequencing used immunoSEQ multiplex PCR; TCRdb keeps in-frame clones, though not all of them. The table includes over 14,000 clones, about four fifths detected once. The germline gives CDR1 SGHDT, CDR2 YYEEEE. This CDR3 region has 13 residues. Trimming stripped 4 bases from V and 6 bases from J, with 11 bases between. The TCR was taken from an adult who received the influenza vaccine. Specimen: CXCR5- memory CD4+ T cells sorted from blood, collected on the day of influenza vaccination. The chain carries TRBV5-6 and TRBJ2-1, with D possibly TRBD1 on 6 matching bases. The CDR3 coding sequence is TGTGCCAGCAGCCAGAGCAGGGGCAATGAGCAGTTCTTC. Translation: CASSQSRGNEQFF.